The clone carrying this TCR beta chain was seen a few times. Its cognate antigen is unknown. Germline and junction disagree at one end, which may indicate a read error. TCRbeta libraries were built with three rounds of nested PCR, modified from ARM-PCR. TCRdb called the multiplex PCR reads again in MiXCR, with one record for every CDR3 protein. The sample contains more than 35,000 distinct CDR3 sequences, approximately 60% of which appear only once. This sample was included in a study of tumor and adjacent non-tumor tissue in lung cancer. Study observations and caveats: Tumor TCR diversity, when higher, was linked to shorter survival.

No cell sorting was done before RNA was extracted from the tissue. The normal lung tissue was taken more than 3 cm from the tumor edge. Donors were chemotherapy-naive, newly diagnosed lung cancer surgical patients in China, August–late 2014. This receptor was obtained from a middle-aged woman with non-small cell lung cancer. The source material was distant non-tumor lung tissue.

The CDR3 region is CASNLGARGDYEQYF. The DNA for the CDR3 is TGTGCCAGCAACTTAGGGGCCAGGGGGGACTACGAACAGTACTTC. The chain carries TRBV11-3 and TRBJ2-7, with D perhaps assigned TRBD1 or TRBD2 (7 bases each). CDR3 length: 15 residues. CDR1 and CDR2 from the germline V gene are SGHNT and YENEEA.